This entry lists 24 T cell receptor beta chains sequenced from one sample in a study of OX40 agonist ivuxolimab in advanced cancers. Using immunoSEQ multiplex PCR, the repertoire was profiled, and TCRdb retains in-frame clones only, with some absent. In the table there are about 150,000 clones, roughly 91% of which are singletons. The material sequenced was CD4+ or CD8+ T cells sorted from blood, taken in a trial of the OX40 agonist ivuxolimab. These receptors were collected from an adult with an advanced solid tumor such as melanoma, head and neck, liver or kidney cancer.

This clone has a handful of counts. This chain joins TRBV30 and TRBJ1-1; 7 positions match TRBD1. Germline-derived CDR1 and CDR2 are GTSNPN and SVGIG (reference sequence). The CDR3 runs to 14 residues. V shed 5 bases, J shed 2 bases, and the junction held 8 bases outside the gene matches. Here the CDR3 DNA reads TGTGCCTGGGCCAGGGGACAGACAAACACTGAAGCTTTCTTT. Amino acid sequence: CAWARGQTNTEAFF.

V usage is TRBV12-5 and J usage is TRBJ2-1; TRBD2 aligns across 12 bases. The V and J ends lost 1 base and 10 bases, in that order; junction bases with no gene match: 8. The CDR3 is made up of 16 amino acids. Germline CDR1 LGHNT, CDR2 FRNRAP. The CDR3 region has the DNA TGTGCTAGTGGTTTGGGACTAGCGGGAGTCTTGACGGAGCAGTTCTTC. Translation: CASGLGLAGVLTEQFF.

The V call is TRBV9, the J call TRBJ2-1; 9 bases align to TRBD1. Per germline, CDR1 SGDLS and CDR2 YYNGEE. The CDR3 extends over 16 amino acids. Trimming at V came to 3 bases and at J to 2 bases, leaving 6 bases not matched to a gene. CDR3 region: CASSDRDRVTYNEQFF. Here the CDR3 DNA reads TGTGCCAGCAGCGACCGGGACAGGGTGACCTACAATGAGCAGTTCTTC.

The chain uses TRBV6-5 and TRBJ1-2, with a weak D call TRBD1 (5 bases). This CDR3 region has 13 residues. CDR1 is MNHEY, CDR2 SVGAGI, per germline. Trimming cost V 2 bases and J 6 bases, with 10 bases left between them. CDR3 nucleotide sequence: TGTGCCAGCAGTTACCCAGGGTGGGATGGCTACACCTTC. Its translation is CASSYPGWDGYTF.

The genes are TRBV5-1 and TRBJ1-1; D gene unclear. The V end lost 4 bases, the J end lost 5 bases, and 15 bases lay between the germline ends. The CDR3 spans 14 residues. Germline V CDR1 and CDR2: SGHRS, YFSETQ. The CDR3 sequence: CASSPGEGGTEAFF. The CDR3, as DNA: TGCGCCAGCAGCCCCGGGGAGGGAGGAACTGAAGCTTTCTTT.

The chain uses TRBV7-9 and TRBJ1-4, with TRBD1 matching 10 bases. Germline V gene sequence: CDR1 SEHNR, CDR2 FQNEAQ (reference sequence). The CDR3 length is 18 residues. V lost 5 bases, J lost 2 bases, and 11 bases stayed unmatched. The CDR3 spells CASSTGTGALPTNEKLFF. The DNA of the CDR3 is TGTGCCAGCAGCACAGGGACAGGGGCCCTTCCGACTAATGAAAAACTGTTTTTT.

The chain carries TRBV11-2 and TRBJ1-6; 7 bases are a match to TRBD1. V dropped 3 bases and J dropped 7; count of bases not matched to a gene: 15. This CDR3 has 18 amino acids. Germline CDR1 SGHAT, CDR2 FQNNGV. This CDR3 is CASSLTIGWGQFNSPLHF. The CDR3 bases are TGTGCCAGCAGCTTGACGATAGGGTGGGGACAGTTCAATTCACCCCTCCACTTT.

The gene calls are TRBV27 and TRBJ1-3; tentative D call: TRBD1 (6 bases). Per the germline V gene, CDR1 is MNHEY and CDR2 is SMNVEV (reference sequence). Trimming took 0 bases from V and 2 from J, leaving 8 bases between them. The CDR3 runs 15 residues. CDR3 region: CASSLSGTPGNTIYF. For the CDR3, the DNA is TGTGCCAGCAGTTTATCTGGGACACCTGGAAACACCATATATTTT.

J is TRBJ1-1 and V is TRBV6-1; D gene ambiguous. V lost 2 bases and J lost 5, with 9 bases in between. CDR3 length equals 13 residues. Looked up from germline, CDR1 is MNHNS and CDR2 is SASEGT. The CDR3 loop reads CASSETRKTEAFF. CDR3 in DNA: TGTGCCAGCAGTGAAACCCGGAAGACTGAAGCTTTCTTT.

V gene TRBV28 combines with J gene TRBJ2-6; no reliable D call. CDR3 length equals 16 residues. Germline loops: CDR1 MDHEN, CDR2 SYDVKM. Trimming removed 6 bases at V and 3 bases at J, with 15 bases between. For the CDR3, the DNA is TGTGCCAGCAGCCCCGCCTCGGGTGGTGGGGCCAACGTCCTGACTTTC. This sequence encodes CASSPASGGGANVLTF. The complete variable domain, with remaining parts taken from reference TRBV28 and TRBJ2-6, reads DVKVTQSSRYLVKRTGEKVFLECVQDMDHENMFWYRQDPGLGLRLIYFSYDVKMKEKGDIPEGYSVSREKKERFSLILESASTNQTSMYLCASSPASGGGANVLTFGAGSRLTVL.

This clone came up a few times. This chain's CDR3 is CATNLDRNQPQHF. The CDR3 bases are TGTGCCACCAACCTAGACCGAAATCAGCCCCAGCATTTT. V and J are TRBV15 and TRBJ1-5, with D unclear. The CDR3 contains 13 residues. Between the trimmed V and J ends, which lost 7 bases and 4 bases, there was a span of 11 bases. Looked up from germline, CDR1 is LNHNV and CDR2 is YYDKDF (reference sequence).

V usage is TRBV10-3 and J usage is TRBJ1-1; D call uncertain. The V end was cut by 3 bases, the J end by 2 bases, with 10 bases between. CDR1 and CDR2 (germline): ENHRY, SYGVKD. This CDR3 is built from 14 residues. CDR3 loop: CAISELGANTEAFF. CDR3 DNA: TGTGCCATCAGTGAATTGGGTGCTAACACTGAAGCTTTCTTT.

The chain links TRBV6-1 to TRBJ1-6; D might be TRBD1 (5 bases). Trimming took 8 bases from V and 4 from J, leaving 12 bases between them. Germline V gene data show CDR1 as MNHNS and CDR2 as SASEGT. This CDR3 contains 14 residues. The CDR3: CASVDSLYNSPLHF. CDR3 DNA: TGTGCCAGCGTTGACAGCCTGTATAATTCACCCCTCCACTTT.

The V and J genes are TRBV13 and TRBJ1-3, with D possibly being TRBD1 (5 bases). The CDR3 spans 16 residues. V lost 5 bases to trimming and J lost 1 base, with 15 bases between them. Germline assignment: CDR1 PRHDT and CDR2 FYEKMQ (reference sequence). The CDR3 bases are TGTGCCAGCAGCCCCGCGGGGGGAGTTTCTGGAAACACCATATATTTT. Protein: CASSPAGGVSGNTIYF.

The chain links TRBV9 to TRBJ1-4; 7 bases are shared with TRBD1. From germline, CDR1 is SGDLS and CDR2 YYNGEE. The CDR3 covers 13 residues. Germline trimming cut 6 bases from V and 7 bases from J; bases unmatched to any gene: 6. CDR3 nucleotide sequence: TGTGCCAGCACCACAGGGGTTGGTGAAAAACTGTTTTTT. Protein sequence: CASTTGVGEKLFF.

The V and J genes are TRBV10-3 and TRBJ2-3; 8 bases align to TRBD1. The CDR3 totals 14 residues. Looked up from germline, CDR1 is ENHRY and CDR2 is SYGVKD. Germline trimming cut 5 bases from V and 2 bases from J; bases unmatched to any gene: 3. The CDR3 protein is CAISQGAYTDTQYF. Written as DNA, the CDR3 is TGTGCCATCAGTCAGGGGGCGTACACAGATACGCAGTATTTT.

This chain uses TRBV19 with TRBJ1-2, with 10 nucleotides matching TRBD1. Germline loops: CDR1 LNHDA, CDR2 SQIVND (reference sequence). The V and J ends lost 6 bases and 4 bases, in that order; junction bases with no gene match: 5. The CDR3 totals 14 residues. Here the CDR3 reads CASRTGGLSYGYTF. In DNA, the CDR3 is TGTGCCAGTAGGACAGGGGGCCTTAGCTATGGCTACACCTTC.

The chain joins TRBV18 to TRBJ1-2; D is unresolved. V lost 3 bases and J 2 bases, leaving 19 bases between the germline ends. Germline CDR1 and CDR2: KGHSH and LQKENI. CDR3 length: 17 amino acids. The CDR3 sequence is CASSPPRAGRSNYGYTF. CDR3 nucleotides: TGTGCCAGCTCACCTCCCAGAGCCGGACGGAGCAACTATGGCTACACCTTC.

The chain uses TRBV7-2 and TRBJ1-5, with 12 bases fitting TRBD1. Losses at the gene ends were 3 bases for V and 5 bases for J; bases not matched to a gene: 8. CDR3 length: 17 residues. In germline, CDR1 is SGHTA, CDR2 FQGNSA. In DNA, the CDR3 is TGTGCCAGCAGCTTCGTCGGGACAGGGGGCGCGGATCAGCCCCAGCATTTT. Amino acid sequence: CASSFVGTGGADQPQHF.

CDR3: CASSVDGAHEQFF. CDR3 DNA: TGTGCCAGCAGCGTAGACGGGGCTCATGAGCAGTTCTTC. V is TRBV9 and J is TRBJ2-1; D possibly matches TRBD1 or TRBD2 (5 bases each). V was clipped by 0 bases and J by 8 bases, with 9 bases between them. Germline lookup yields CDR1 SGDLS and CDR2 YYNGEE. The CDR3 spans 13 residues.

The chain couples TRBV7-8 to TRBJ1-1, with D unclear. Per germline, CDR1 SGHVS and CDR2 FQNEAQ. Between the trimmed V and J ends, which lost 5 bases and 5 bases, there was a span of 15 bases. This CDR3 is 14 amino acids long. CDR3: CASSPTELSTEAFF. Here the CDR3 DNA reads TGTGCCAGCAGCCCCACAGAGCTATCGACTGAAGCTTTCTTT.

J is TRBJ1-5 and V is TRBV11-2, with D unresolved. The germline V gene has CDR1 SGHAT and CDR2 FQNNGV. Trimming cost V 0 bases and J 4 bases, with 4 bases left between them. This CDR3 is 13 amino acids long. CDR3 coding DNA: TGTGCCAGCAGCTTAGACACAAATCAGCCCCAGCATTTT. Translation: CASSLDTNQPQHF. The full variable domain, in which reference TRBV11-2 and TRBJ1-5 provide the parts outside the CDR3, is EAGVAQSPRYKIIEKRQSVAFWCNPISGHATLYWYQQILGQGPKLLIQFQNNGVVDDSQLPKDRFSAERLKGVDSTLKIQPAKLEDSAVYLCASSLDTNQPQHFGDGTRLSIL.

The chain uses TRBV18 and TRBJ1-2; 7 bases line up with TRBD1. This CDR3 has 17 amino acids. J gave up 4 bases and V 3 bases, and 14 bases lay outside the gene matches. Per the germline V gene, CDR1 is KGHSH and CDR2 is LQKENI. This chain's CDR3 is CASSPGEGASTPYGYTF. In DNA form, the CDR3 reads TGTGCCAGCTCACCCGGGGAGGGGGCCTCGACCCCCTATGGCTACACCTTC.

The chain combines TRBV7-9 with TRBJ2-5; D remains ambiguous. Germline CDR1 is SEHNR and CDR2 is FQNEAQ (reference sequence). The CDR3 is made up of 15 amino acids. The V and J ends lost 6 bases and 0 bases respectively, with 14 bases between them. CDR3 nucleotide sequence: TGTGCCAGCAGGGCGAGGACGTCGTACCAAGAGACCCAGTACTTC. This codes for CASRARTSYQETQYF.